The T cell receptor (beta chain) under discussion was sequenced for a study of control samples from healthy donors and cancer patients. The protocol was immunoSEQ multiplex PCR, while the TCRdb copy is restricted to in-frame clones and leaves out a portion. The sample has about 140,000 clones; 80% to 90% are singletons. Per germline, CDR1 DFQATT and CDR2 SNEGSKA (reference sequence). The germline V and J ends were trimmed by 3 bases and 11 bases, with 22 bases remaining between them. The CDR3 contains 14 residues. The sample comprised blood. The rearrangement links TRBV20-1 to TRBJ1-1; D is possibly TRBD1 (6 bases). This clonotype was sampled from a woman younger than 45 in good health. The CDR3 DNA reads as TGCAGTGCTAGTTCCGGGGGCGGCCCAAGGGAGGCTTTCTTT. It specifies CSASSGGGPREAFF.